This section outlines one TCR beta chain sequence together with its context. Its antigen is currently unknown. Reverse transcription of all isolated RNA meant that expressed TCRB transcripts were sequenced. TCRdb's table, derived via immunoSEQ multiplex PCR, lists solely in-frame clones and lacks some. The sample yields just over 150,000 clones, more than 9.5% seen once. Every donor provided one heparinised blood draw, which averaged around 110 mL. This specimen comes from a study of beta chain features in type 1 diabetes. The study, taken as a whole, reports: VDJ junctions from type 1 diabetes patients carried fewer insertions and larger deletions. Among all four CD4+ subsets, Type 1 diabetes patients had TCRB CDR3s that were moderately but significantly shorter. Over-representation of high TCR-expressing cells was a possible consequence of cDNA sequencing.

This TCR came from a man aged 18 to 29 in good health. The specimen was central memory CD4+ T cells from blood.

The CDR3 sequence is CASRGQGGDGYTF. The CDR3 coding sequence is TGTGCCAGCAGAGGACAGGGGGGAGATGGCTACACCTTC. This sequence joins TRBV6-5 and TRBJ1-2; 10 positions match TRBD1. The CDR3 extends over 13 amino acids. Germline assignment: CDR1 MNHEY and CDR2 SVGAGI. V lost 6 bases, J lost 6 bases, and 4 bases stayed unmatched.